What follows describes a single T cell receptor (beta chain). Its antigen is unknown. This entry is derived from a study of lymphopenia after photon versus proton radiotherapy. Notes on the study in general: Post-nadir diversity loss with photons came from oligoclonal expansion, particularly CD8+ Temra cells.

Sequencing was performed with immunoSEQ multiplex PCR; in TCRdb, only in-frame clones are kept and a portion is missing. The sample includes about 30,000 clones, about 94% of them seen just once. Between the trimmed V and J ends, which lost 0 bases and 4 bases, there was a span of 16 bases. The CDR3 is 17 amino acids. Germline values: CDR1 LGHNA, CDR2 YSLEER. Material: peripheral blood, obtained from a patient treated with photon-based radiotherapy. This receptor was obtained from a woman aged 45-60 years with cholangiocarcinoma. This sequence joins TRBV4-3 and TRBJ1-3; tentatively, D is TRBD1 (6 bases). The CDR3 protein is CASSQDLDRSGGNTIYF. In DNA, the CDR3 is TGCGCCAGCAGCCAAGATCTAGACAGGTCGGGAGGAAACACCATATATTTT.